The following is a T cell receptor beta chain sequence with its context. Its antigen is as yet unknown. The sample is drawn from a study of PD-1 blockade in classical Hodgkin lymphoma. CDR1 GTSNPN and CDR2 SVGIG come from the germline V gene (reference sequence). The CDR3 consists of 13 residues. V lost 3 bases and J 4 bases, leaving 9 bases between the germline ends. Produced via immunoSEQ multiplex PCR; TCRdb's table is partial and in-frame only. The sample records 27,000 or so clones, over 55% being singletons. Time point here: cycle 4 day 1 (C4D1), after five to seven weeks of nivolumab. Each patient experienced a relapse that followed autologous stem cell transplantation, and brentuximab vedotin exposure varied. When best responses were assessed, they were complete response, partial response or progressive disease. Study results and limitations: Significantly greater TCR diversity emerged by C4D1 in CD4+ cells but not CD8+ cells. Newly diagnosed patients had baseline TCR diversity that was reportedly lower than that of healthy donors.

This sequence was found in a human donor with classical Hodgkin lymphoma. The chain is built from TRBV30 and TRBJ1-4, with D unclear. The sample was peripheral blood mononuclear cells (PBMCs), taken before the fourth cycle of nivolumab. In DNA, the CDR3 is TGTGCCTGGAGATACGGGGTTAATGAAAAACTGTTTTTT. It specifies CAWRYGVNEKLFF.